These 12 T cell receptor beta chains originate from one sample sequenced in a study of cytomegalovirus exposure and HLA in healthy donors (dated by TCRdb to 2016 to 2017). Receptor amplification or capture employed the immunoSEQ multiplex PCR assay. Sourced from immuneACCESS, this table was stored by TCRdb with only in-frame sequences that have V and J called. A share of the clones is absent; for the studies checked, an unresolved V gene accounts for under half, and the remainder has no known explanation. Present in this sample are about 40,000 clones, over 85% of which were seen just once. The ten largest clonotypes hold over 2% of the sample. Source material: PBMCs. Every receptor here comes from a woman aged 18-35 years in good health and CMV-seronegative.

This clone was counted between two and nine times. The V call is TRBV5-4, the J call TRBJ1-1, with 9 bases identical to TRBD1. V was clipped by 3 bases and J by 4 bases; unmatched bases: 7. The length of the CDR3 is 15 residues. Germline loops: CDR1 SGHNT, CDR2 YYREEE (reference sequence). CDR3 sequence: CASSWGTGSLTEAFF. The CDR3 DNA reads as TGTGCCAGCAGCTGGGGGACAGGGAGCCTCACTGAAGCTTTCTTT.

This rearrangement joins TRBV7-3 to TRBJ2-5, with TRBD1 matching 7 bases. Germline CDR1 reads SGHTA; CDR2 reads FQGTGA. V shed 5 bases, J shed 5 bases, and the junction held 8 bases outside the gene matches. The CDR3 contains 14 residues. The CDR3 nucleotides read TGTGCCAGCAGCCGACAGGGTTTTGGGGAGACCCAGTACTTC. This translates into CASSRQGFGETQYF.

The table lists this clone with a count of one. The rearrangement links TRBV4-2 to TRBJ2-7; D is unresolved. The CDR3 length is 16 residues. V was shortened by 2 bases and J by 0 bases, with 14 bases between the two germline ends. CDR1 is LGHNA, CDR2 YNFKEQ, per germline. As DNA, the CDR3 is TGTGCCAGCAGCCAATCAGCGTTATCAGCCTCCTACGAGCAGTACTTC. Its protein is CASSQSALSASYEQYF.

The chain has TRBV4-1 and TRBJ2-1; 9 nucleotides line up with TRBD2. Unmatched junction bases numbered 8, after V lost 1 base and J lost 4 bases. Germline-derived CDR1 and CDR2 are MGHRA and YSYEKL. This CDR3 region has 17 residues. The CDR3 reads CASSQGSGGPPYNEQFF. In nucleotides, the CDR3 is TGCGCCAGCAGCCAAGGGAGCGGGGGGCCCCCATACAATGAGCAGTTCTTC.

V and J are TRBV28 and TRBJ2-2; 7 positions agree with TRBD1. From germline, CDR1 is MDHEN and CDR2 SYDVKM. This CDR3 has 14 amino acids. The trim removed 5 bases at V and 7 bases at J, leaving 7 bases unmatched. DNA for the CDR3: TGTGCCAGCAGTACGCCGGCAGGGGGCGGGGAGCTGTTTTTT. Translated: CASSTPAGGGELFF.

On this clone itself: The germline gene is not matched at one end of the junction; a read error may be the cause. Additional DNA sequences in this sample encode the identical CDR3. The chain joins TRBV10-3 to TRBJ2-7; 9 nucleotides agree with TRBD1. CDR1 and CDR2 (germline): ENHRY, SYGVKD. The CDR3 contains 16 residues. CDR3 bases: TGTGCCACCCGGGACAGGGCAAGATCGGGTACGTACGAGCAGTACTTT. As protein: CATRDRARSGTYEQYF.

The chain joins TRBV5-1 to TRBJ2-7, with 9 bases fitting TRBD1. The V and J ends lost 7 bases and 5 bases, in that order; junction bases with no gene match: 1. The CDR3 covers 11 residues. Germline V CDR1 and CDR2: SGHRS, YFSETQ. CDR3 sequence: CASGTGNEQYF. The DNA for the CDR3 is TGCGCCAGCGGGACAGGGAACGAGCAGTACTTC.

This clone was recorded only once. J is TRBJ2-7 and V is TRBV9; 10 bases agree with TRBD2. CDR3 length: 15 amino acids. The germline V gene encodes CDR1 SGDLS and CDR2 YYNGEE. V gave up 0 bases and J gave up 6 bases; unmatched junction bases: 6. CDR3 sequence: CASSVAPLAGFEQYF. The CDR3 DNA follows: TGTGCCAGCAGCGTAGCCCCACTAGCGGGGTTCGAGCAGTACTTC.

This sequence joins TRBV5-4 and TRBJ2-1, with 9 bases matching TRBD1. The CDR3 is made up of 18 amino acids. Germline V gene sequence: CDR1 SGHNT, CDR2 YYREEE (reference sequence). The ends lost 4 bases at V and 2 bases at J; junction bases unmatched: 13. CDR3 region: CASSLTVWDREPYNEQFF. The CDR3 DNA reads TGTGCCAGCAGCCTAACTGTCTGGGACAGGGAGCCCTACAATGAGCAGTTCTTC.

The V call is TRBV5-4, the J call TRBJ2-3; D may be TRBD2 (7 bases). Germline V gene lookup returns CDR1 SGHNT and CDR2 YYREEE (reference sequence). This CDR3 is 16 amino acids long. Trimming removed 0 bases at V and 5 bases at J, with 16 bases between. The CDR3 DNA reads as TGTGCCAGCAGCTTGGGAGGATGGGGGGGCCGAGATACGCAGTATTTT. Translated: CASSLGGWGGRDTQYF.

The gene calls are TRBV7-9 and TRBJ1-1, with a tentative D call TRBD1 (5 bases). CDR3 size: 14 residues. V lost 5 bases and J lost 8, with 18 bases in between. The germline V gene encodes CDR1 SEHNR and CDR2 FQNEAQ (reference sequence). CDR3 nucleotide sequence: TGTGCCAGCAGCCTAGACAGAGTGACCGACGAAGCTTTCTTT. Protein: CASSLDRVTDEAFF.

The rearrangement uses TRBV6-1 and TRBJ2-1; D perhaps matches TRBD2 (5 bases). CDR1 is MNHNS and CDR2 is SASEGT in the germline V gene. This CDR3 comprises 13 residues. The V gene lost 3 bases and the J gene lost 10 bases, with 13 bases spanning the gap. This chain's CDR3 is CASSDMPKREQFF. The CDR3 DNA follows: TGTGCCAGCAGTGATATGCCGAAGCGGGAGCAGTTCTTC.